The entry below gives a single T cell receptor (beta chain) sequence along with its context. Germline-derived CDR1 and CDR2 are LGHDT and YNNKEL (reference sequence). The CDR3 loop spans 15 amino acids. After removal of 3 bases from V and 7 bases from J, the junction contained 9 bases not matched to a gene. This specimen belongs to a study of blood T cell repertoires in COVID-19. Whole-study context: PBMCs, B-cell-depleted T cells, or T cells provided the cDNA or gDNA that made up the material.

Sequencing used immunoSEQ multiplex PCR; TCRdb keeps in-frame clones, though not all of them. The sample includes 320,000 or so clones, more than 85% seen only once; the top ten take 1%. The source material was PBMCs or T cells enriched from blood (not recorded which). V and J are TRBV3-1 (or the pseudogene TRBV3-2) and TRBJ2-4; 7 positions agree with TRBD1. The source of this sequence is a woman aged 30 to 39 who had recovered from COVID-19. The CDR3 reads CASSHQTGTRNIQYF. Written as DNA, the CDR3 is TGTGCCAGCAGCCACCAGACAGGGACACGGAACATTCAGTACTTC.